The rows below give T cell receptor beta chains drawn from one sample of a study of read filtering for tumor transcriptome and immune sequencing. One entry per CDR3 protein results from TCRdb running MiXCR on the reads. The sample lists 14,000 to 15,000 distinct CDR3 sequences, just over 20% seen once, with 65% to 85% in the top ten. Sequencing was done on a sample of a population of CD138-negative cells sorted from bone marrow. Every receptor here comes from a donor at least 40 years old with multiple myeloma. Both conserved end residues are part of each CDR3.

TRBV7-9,15,CASSPSRASYNEQLF
TRBV6-6,14,CASSDRVGNQPQHF
TRBV7-8,16,CASSVVWTGVYNEQFF
TRBV5-4,14,CASSLTSGQETQYF
TRBV20-1,15,CSARDPGQGAQGYTF
TRBV4-2,12,CASSQVHTEAFF
TRBV7-2,18,CASSLGLAGHPFTDTQYF
TRBV7-2,14,CASSLGLPSDEQFF
TRBV29-1,13,CSVESGATGELFF
TRBV29-1,11,CSAFALGEAFF
TRBV18,13,CASSLTGADTQYF
TRBV7-8,14,CASSLDHRAYGYTF
TRBV7-2,17,CASRRTSGSAGANVLTF
TRBV21-1,10,CASWGQPTHF
TRBV15,13,CATRASWTGELFF
TRBV5-1,15,CASSLARQLQETQYF
TRBV10-3,14,CAIRPERAADTQYF
TRBV9,15,CASSPSGGALSTQYF
TRBV29-1,16,CSVVPSGGTNTGELFF
TRBV10-3,16,CAISESSGGGDTEAFF
TRBV24-1,16,CATSDPGGGSASEQFF
TRBV5-5,13,CASSLASNTEAFF
TRBV4-2,15,CASSEYLAGQETQYF
TRBV28,16,CASRGEVGSGSYEQYF
TRBV20-1,11,CSASRGNEQYF
TRBV24-1,14,CATSEFGLGETQYF
TRBV6-6,15,CASIHQTGTTGELFF
TRBV3-1,16,CASSQPRKAWQETQYF
TRBV3-1,15,CASSQGGWENTEAFF
TRBV19,16,CASSMSGTGTNQPQHF
TRBV4-1,14,CASSHPLEGQPQHF
TRBV20-1,12,CSASGTVYEQYF
TRBV29-1,15,CSVGGLAGERGEQFF
TRBV12-3/TRBV12-4,14,CASSTLQGLAEAFF
TRBV20-1,12,CSASEGGYEQYF
TRBV2,15,CASSEDRSSYNEQFF
TRBV10-3,13,CAISDGDSDTQYF
TRBV20-1,12,CSVSVIQDTQYF
TRBV6-6,15,CASILGQGRITEAFF
TRBV11-2,15,CASSQRGGGTDTQYF
TRBV7-2,14,CASSHDGSGSPLHF
TRBV4-1,19,CASSRISGGAHSGANVLTF